One TCR beta chain is described in this entry. The sample comes from a study of monozygotic twins with inflammatory bowel disease. The CDR3 contains 17 residues. Germline CDR1 and CDR2: SGHTA and FQGNSA. Each TCR library used about 3,600 ng of total RNA. TCRdb reanalyzed the 5' RACE reads and collapses them to one entry per CDR3 protein, without DNA. The record lists over 35,000 distinct CDR3 sequences, of which the ten most abundant hold approximately 5.8%. The origin of this receptor is a human donor with ulcerative colitis or Crohn's disease, or a healthy co-twin of an affected twin (not recorded which). V is TRBV7-2 and J is TRBJ2-3; as DNA is missing, the TRBD1 call by TCRdb cannot be tested. Sample: blood. CDR3: CASSLFGPSRPEGTQYF.